The 17 T cell receptor beta chains listed next were all sequenced from one sample in a study of blood T cell repertoires in COVID-19. This table comes from immunoSEQ multiplex PCR, and its TCRdb copy is limited to in-frame clones, with some not included. Among around 150,000 clones listed, approximately 82% were seen once. The specimen sequenced was peripheral blood. The receptors come from a woman at least 80 years old with acute or convalescent COVID-19.

This chain connects TRBV11-3 to TRBJ2-2, with 9 bases identical to TRBD2. This CDR3 comprises 19 residues. Germline CDR1 is SGHNT and CDR2 is YENEEA. V lost 2 bases to trimming and J lost 2 bases; unmatched junction nucleotides: 12. The CDR3 loop reads CASSLRSGRGWGNTGELFF. The CDR3 region has the DNA TGTGCCAGCAGCTTACGTAGCGGGAGAGGCTGGGGCAACACCGGGGAGCTGTTTTTT.

The chain has TRBV12-3 or TRBV12-4 and TRBJ1-1; D gene unclear. With 3 bases removed from V and 7 bases from J, the gap between germline ends came to 12 bases. The CDR3 totals 13 residues. The CDR3 spells CASSLRQTLEAFF. As DNA, the CDR3 is TGTGCCAGCAGTTTGAGGCAGACCCTTGAAGCTTTCTTT.

The chain employs TRBV24-1 and TRBJ2-1, with D tentatively TRBD2 (6 bases). The V end was cut by 4 bases, the J end by 7 bases, with 19 bases between. In germline, CDR1 is KGHDR, CDR2 SFDVKD. CDR3 length: 16 residues. CDR3 bases: TGTGCCACCAGTGACCCAATAGCAGGAGGGATGAATGAGCAGTTCTTC. Its translation is CATSDPIAGGMNEQFF.

The chain is built from TRBV19 and TRBJ1-1; no firm D call. V was cut by 1 base and J by 1 base, with 7 bases left in between. The CDR3 consists of 14 residues. Germline V gives CDR1 LNHDA, CDR2 SQIVND (reference sequence). CDR3 sequence (DNA): TGTGCCAGTAGTATAGGTGGCGGGAACACTGAAGCTTTCTTT. This encodes CASSIGGGNTEAFF. The full variable domain, rest sourced from reference TRBV19 and TRBJ1-1, is DGGITQSPKYLFRKEGQNVTLSCEQNLNHDAMYWYRQDPGQGLRLIYYSQIVNDFQKGDIAEGYSVSREKKESFPLTVTSAQKNPTAFYLCASSIGGGNTEAFFGQGTRLTVV.

This chain uses TRBV29-1 with TRBJ1-2, with no clear D. Trimming took off 4 bases at V and 0 bases at J, with 9 bases between the two ends. This CDR3 spans 13 amino acids. Germline CDR1 SQVTM, CDR2 ANQGSEA. CDR3 sequence (DNA): TGCAGCGTTGGTCCAGGTTCTAACTATGGCTACACCTTC. This encodes CSVGPGSNYGYTF.

The V gene is TRBV3-1 (or the pseudogene TRBV3-2), the J gene TRBJ1-6; 9 bases agree with TRBD1. The trim removed 0 bases at V and 9 bases at J, leaving 6 bases unmatched. CDR1 LGHDT and CDR2 YNNKEL come from the germline V gene (reference sequence). This CDR3 is 16 amino acids long. Here the CDR3 DNA reads TGTGCCAGCAGCCAAGATAGGGGACAGGGTTCTTCACCCCTCCACTTT. Translated: CASSQDRGQGSSPLHF.

This rearrangement joins TRBV30 to TRBJ2-7; TRBD2 matches at 10 bases. The CDR3 loop spans 14 amino acids. The germline V gene has CDR1 GTSNPN and CDR2 SVGIG (reference sequence). Trimming removed 0 bases from V and 4 bases from J; junction bases left unmatched: 3. The CDR3 DNA reads TGTGCCTGGAGTGTAACTAGCGGGAAATACGAGCAGTACTTC. This sequence encodes CAWSVTSGKYEQYF. The full variable domain, its missing parts supplied by reference TRBV30 and TRBJ2-7, is SQTIHQWPATLVQPVGSPLSLECTVEGTSNPNLYWYRQAAGRGLQLLFYSVGIGQISSEVPQNLSASRPQDRQFILSSKKLLLSDSGFYLCAWSVTSGKYEQYFGPGTRLTVT.

This chain joins TRBV5-8 and TRBJ1-1, with TRBD1 matching 10 bases. Germline V gives CDR1 SGHTS, CDR2 YDEGEE. V lost 2 bases, J lost 1 base, and 8 bases stayed unmatched. The CDR3 runs 17 residues. The CDR3 protein is CASSLPGQGFPNTEAFF. In DNA form, the CDR3 reads TGTGCCAGCAGCTTACCGGGACAGGGGTTTCCGAACACTGAAGCTTTCTTT.

The chain uses TRBV4-2 and TRBJ2-1; the match to TRBD2 covers 8 bases. The V gene end was trimmed by 2 bases and the J gene end by 5 bases; junction bases not matched to a gene: 5. The CDR3 loop spans 15 amino acids. The germline V gene has CDR1 LGHNA and CDR2 YNFKEQ. The chain's CDR3 is CASSQPGLGDNEQFF. Written as DNA, the CDR3 is TGTGCCAGCAGCCAACCGGGACTAGGAGACAATGAGCAGTTCTTC.

This sequence joins TRBV19 and TRBJ2-4; tentative D call: TRBD2 (5 bases). The CDR3 spans 10 residues. With 9 bases removed from V and 15 bases from J, the gap between germline ends came to 15 bases. Germline V gives CDR1 LNHDA, CDR2 SQIVND (reference sequence). The CDR3 loop is CARDDKRGYF. In DNA form, the CDR3 reads TGTGCCAGAGATGATAAACGGGGGTACTTC.

The rearrangement uses TRBV5-1 and TRBJ1-4; TRBD1 matches at 7 bases. V lost 5 bases, J lost 7 bases, and 8 bases stayed unmatched. The CDR3 consists of 14 residues. Looked up from germline, CDR1 is SGHRS and CDR2 is YFSETQ. CDR3 DNA: TGCGCCAGCAGACCCGGGACAGTAGGTGAAAAACTGTTTTTT. It encodes CASRPGTVGEKLFF.

V and J are TRBV3-1 (or the pseudogene TRBV3-2) and TRBJ1-2; no clear D. V was trimmed by 4 bases and J by 2 bases, leaving 8 bases between them. Germline CDR1 reads LGHDT; CDR2 reads YNNKEL (reference sequence). CDR3 length: 13 amino acids. For the CDR3, the DNA is TGTGCCAGCAGCCCCCAATCCAACTATGGCTACACCTTC. Translation gives CASSPQSNYGYTF.

The chain carries TRBV10-3 and TRBJ1-4; no definite D call. Trimming shortened V by 0 bases and J by 10 bases, and 6 bases separated the two germline ends. Per the germline V gene, CDR1 is ENHRY and CDR2 is SYGVKD. The CDR3 is 12 amino acids. CDR3 DNA: TGTGCCATCAGTGAGTCGGGAGGAAAACTGTTTTTT. This gives the protein CAISESGGKLFF.

This sequence joins TRBV5-1 and TRBJ1-1; D uncertain. V was trimmed by 3 bases and J by 0 bases, leaving 6 bases between them. This CDR3 comprises 13 residues. CDR1 and CDR2 from the germline V gene are SGHRS and YFSETQ. The chain's CDR3 is CASSSTLNTEAFF. For the CDR3, the DNA is TGCGCCAGCAGCTCGACATTGAACACTGAAGCTTTCTTT.

The rearrangement uses TRBV30 and TRBJ2-7, with TRBD2 identical over 12 bases. The CDR3 length is 16 residues. Germline CDR1 and CDR2: GTSNPN and SVGIG (reference sequence). The J segment lost 5 bases and the V segment lost 0 bases, leaving 8 bases of the junction unmatched. The CDR3 region is CAWSVDRLAGVDEQYF. The CDR3, as DNA: TGTGCCTGGAGTGTGGATCGACTAGCGGGAGTCGACGAGCAGTACTTC.

The rearrangement joins TRBV19 to TRBJ2-2, with D perhaps TRBD2 (7 bases). The CDR3 has 14 residues. V was clipped by 2 bases and J by 7 bases, with 11 bases between them. The germline V gene has CDR1 LNHDA and CDR2 SQIVND (reference sequence). The CDR3 reads CASSIRGAVGELFF. DNA for the CDR3: TGTGCCAGTAGTATACGGGGGGCGGTCGGGGAGCTGTTTTTT.

This chain connects TRBV27 to TRBJ1-3, with D possibly TRBD1 on 6 matching bases. CDR1 is MNHEY, CDR2 SMNVEV, per germline (reference sequence). V lost 8 bases and J lost 3, with 17 bases in between. CDR3 length equals 15 residues. The CDR3 DNA reads as TGTGCCAGCCGCCCTTTGGGGGCCAGTGGAAACACCATATATTTT. Translated, it gives CASRPLGASGNTIYF.